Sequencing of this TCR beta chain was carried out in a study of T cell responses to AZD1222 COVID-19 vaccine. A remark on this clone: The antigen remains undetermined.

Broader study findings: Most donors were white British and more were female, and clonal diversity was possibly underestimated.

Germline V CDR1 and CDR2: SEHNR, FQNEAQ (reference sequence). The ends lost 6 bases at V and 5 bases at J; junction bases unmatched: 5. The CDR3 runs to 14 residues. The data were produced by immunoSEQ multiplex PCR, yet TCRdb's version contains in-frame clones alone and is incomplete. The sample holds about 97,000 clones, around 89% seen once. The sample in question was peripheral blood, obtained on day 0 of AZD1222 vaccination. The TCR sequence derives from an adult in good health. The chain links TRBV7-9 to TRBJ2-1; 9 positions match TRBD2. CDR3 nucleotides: TGTGCCAGCAGACTAGCGGGCTCAAACAATGAGCAGTTCTTC. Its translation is CASRLAGSNNEQFF.